This TCR beta chain was sequenced in a study of cytomegalovirus exposure and HLA in healthy donors. Notes on the study in general: Cytomegalovirus status, reportedly, was diagnosed with high specificity and sensitivity by the classifier.

The trim removed 2 bases at V and 0 bases at J, leaving 5 bases unmatched. There are 16 residues in the CDR3. Germline V gene lookup returns CDR1 PRHDT and CDR2 FYEKMQ (reference sequence). Measured with immunoSEQ multiplex PCR; TCRdb has only the in-frame clones, and not every one. The sample carries roughly 56,000 clones, 85% to 95% recorded once. Comment on this clone: The antigen remains undetermined.

This chain uses TRBV13 with TRBJ2-7; 9 nucleotides match TRBD2. Sequenced input: PBMCs. The source of this sequence is a woman younger than 30 in good health and CMV-seropositive. The CDR3 DNA sequence: TGTGCCAGCAGCTTATGGCGGGGGGGTGGCTCCTACGAGCAGTACTTC. Its protein is CASSLWRGGGSYEQYF.